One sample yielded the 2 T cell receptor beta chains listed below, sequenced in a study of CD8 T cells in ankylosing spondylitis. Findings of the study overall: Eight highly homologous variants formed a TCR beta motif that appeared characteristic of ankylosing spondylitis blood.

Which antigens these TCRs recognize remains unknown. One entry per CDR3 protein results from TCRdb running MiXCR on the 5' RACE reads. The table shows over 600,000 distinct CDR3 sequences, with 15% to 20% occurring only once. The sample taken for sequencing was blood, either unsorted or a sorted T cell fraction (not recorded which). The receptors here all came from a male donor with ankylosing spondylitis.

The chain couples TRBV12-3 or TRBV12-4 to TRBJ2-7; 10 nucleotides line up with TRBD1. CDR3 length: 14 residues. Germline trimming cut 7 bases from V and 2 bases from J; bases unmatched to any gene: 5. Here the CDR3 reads CASTWGQGTYEQYF. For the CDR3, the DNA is TGTGCCAGCACCTGGGGACAGGGGACCTACGAGCAGTACTTC.

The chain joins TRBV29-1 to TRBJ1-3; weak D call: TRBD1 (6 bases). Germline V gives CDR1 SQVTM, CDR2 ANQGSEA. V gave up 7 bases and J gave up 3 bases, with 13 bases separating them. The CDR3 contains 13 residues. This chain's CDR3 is CSGTAVNGNTIYF. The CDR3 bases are TGCAGCGGGACAGCGGTTAATGGAAACACCATATATTTT.